Listed below are T cell receptor beta chains from one sample, sequenced in a study of blood T cell repertoires in COVID-19. Data came from immunoSEQ multiplex PCR; TCRdb stores just in-frame clones and leaves some out. This sample has about 150,000 clones; 80% to 90% occur once, and the top ten carry approximately 2.8%. The source material was peripheral blood. These TCRs come from a woman between 55 and 75 years old with active COVID-19. CDR3s include the opening cysteine and the closing phenylalanine or tryptophan. Fields, in order: V gene, J gene, clone size, CDR3 protein. Not every row has a clone size; where given, it reads once, few, many or a size class.

TRBV7-2	TRBJ1-5	NA	CASSSQGGGNSNQPQHF
TRBV2	TRBJ2-7	NA	CASSEEDRREQYF
TRBV7-9	TRBJ1-4	NA	CASSRTGQVNEKLFF
TRBV7-2	TRBJ1-1	NA	CASSRQTGMNTEAFF
TRBV18	TRBJ2-3	NA	CASSSIDTQYF
TRBV5-5	TRBJ2-3	NA	CASSGQSTRTDTQYF
TRBV24-1	TRBJ2-7	NA	CATTPQSGHSYEQYF
TRBV5-4	TRBJ2-7	NA	CASSLTSGRRDEQYF
TRBV6-5	TRBJ2-5	NA	CASSYGGGDEETQYF
TRBV28	TRBJ2-5	NA	CASSLGGTGTQETQYF
TRBV6-5	TRBJ1-1	NA	CASSYSGLNTEAFF
TRBV5-6	TRBJ2-1	NA	CASSFLSGGNNEQFF
TRBV5-4	TRBJ1-2	NA	CASSSADAGNYGYTF
TRBV7-9	TRBJ2-3	once	CASSAGLAQSTDTQYF
TRBV27	TRBJ1-1	NA	CASSLSMYDSLGTEAFF
TRBV5-1	TRBJ1-2	NA	CASSPQGGGYGYTF
TRBV5-6	TRBJ2-2	NA	CASSKADRNTGELFF
TRBV18	TRBJ2-5	NA	CASSPDSGETQYF